Each of the 2 T cell receptor beta chains below was sequenced from the same sample in a study of immune characteristics of hereditary and idiopathic chronic pancreatitis. Using immunoSEQ multiplex PCR, the repertoire was profiled, and TCRdb retains in-frame clones only, with some absent. Counted here are 13,000 to 15,000 clones, about 73% occurring once; the ten biggest clones make up 11% to 15%. Patients having total pancreatectomy with islet autotransplantation provided the chronic pancreatitis pancreas tissue. The sequenced material came from pancreas tissue with hereditary chronic pancreatitis. These receptors came from a human donor with chronic pancreatitis.

The J gene is TRBJ2-2, the V gene TRBV5-1; TRBD1 agrees at 7 bases. V shed 5 bases and J 3 bases; nucleotides not matched to a gene: 4. The CDR3 covers 14 residues. Germline values: CDR1 SGHRS, CDR2 YFSETQ. The CDR3 loop reads CASRRGTDTGELFF. DNA of the CDR3: TGCGCCAGCAGGCGTGGGACAGACACCGGGGAGCTGTTTTTT.

The chain is built from TRBV18 and TRBJ2-4, with D perhaps given as TRBD1 or TRBD2 (5 bases each). The ends were cut back, 3 bases at V and 0 bases at J, with 9 bases in the middle. The V gene's germline CDR1 is KGHSH and CDR2 LQKENI. This CDR3 contains 15 residues. CDR3 in DNA: TGTGCCAGCTCACCCGCAGGGACAGCCAAAAACATTCAGTACTTC. Its protein is CASSPAGTAKNIQYF.